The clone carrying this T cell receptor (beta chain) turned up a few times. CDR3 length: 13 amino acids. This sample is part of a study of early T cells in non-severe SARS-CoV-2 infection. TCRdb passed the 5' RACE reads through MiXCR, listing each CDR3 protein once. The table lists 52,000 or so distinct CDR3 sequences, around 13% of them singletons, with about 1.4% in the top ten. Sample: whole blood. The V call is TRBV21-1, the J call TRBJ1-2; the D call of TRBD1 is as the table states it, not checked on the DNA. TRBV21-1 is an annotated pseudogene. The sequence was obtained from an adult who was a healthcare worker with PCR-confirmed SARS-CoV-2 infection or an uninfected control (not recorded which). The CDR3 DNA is TGTGCCAGCAGAGAAAAGGGGGCGCATGGCTACACCTTC. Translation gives CASREKGAHGYTF.